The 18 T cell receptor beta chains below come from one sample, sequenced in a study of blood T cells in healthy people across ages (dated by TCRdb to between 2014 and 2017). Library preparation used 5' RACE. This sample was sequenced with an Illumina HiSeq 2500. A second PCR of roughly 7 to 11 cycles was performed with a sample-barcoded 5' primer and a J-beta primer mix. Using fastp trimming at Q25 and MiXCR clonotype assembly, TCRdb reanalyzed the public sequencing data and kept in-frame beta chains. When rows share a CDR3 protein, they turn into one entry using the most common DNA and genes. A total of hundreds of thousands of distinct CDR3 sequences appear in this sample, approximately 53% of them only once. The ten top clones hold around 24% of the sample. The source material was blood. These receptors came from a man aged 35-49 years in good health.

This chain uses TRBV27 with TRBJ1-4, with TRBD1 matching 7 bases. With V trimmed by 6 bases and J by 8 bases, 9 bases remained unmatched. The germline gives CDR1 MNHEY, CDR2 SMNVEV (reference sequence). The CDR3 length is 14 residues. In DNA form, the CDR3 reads TGTGCCAGCAGCCACACAGGGGCCTCCGAAAAACTGTTTTTT. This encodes CASSHTGASEKLFF.

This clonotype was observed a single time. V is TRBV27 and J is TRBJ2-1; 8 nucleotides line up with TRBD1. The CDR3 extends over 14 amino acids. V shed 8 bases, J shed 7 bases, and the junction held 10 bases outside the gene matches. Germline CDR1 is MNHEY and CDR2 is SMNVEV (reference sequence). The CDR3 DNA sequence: TGTGCCAGCGGTCAGGGGGCGCTGGTTAATGAGCAGTTCTTC. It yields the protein CASGQGALVNEQFF.

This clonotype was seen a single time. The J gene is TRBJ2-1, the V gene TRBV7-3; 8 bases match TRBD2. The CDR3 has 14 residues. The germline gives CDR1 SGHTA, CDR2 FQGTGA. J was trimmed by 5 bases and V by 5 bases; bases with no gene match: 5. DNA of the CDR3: TGTGCCAGCAGCACGGGGGGGGTAAACAATGAGCAGTTCTTC. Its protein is CASSTGGVNNEQFF.

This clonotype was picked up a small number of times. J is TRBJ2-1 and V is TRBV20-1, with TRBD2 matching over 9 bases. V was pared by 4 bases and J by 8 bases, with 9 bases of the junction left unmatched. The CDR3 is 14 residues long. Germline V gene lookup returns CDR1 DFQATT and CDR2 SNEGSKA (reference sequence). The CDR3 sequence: CSAKTAGGLDEQFF. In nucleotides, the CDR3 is TGCAGTGCTAAGACCGCGGGAGGGCTGGATGAGCAGTTCTTC.

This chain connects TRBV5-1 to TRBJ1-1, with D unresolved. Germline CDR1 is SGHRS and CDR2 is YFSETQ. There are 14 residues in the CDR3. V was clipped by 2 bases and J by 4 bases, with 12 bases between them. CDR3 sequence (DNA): TGCGCCAGCAGCTTACTGGGCTGGGCCACTGAAGCTTTCTTT. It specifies CASSLLGWATEAFF.

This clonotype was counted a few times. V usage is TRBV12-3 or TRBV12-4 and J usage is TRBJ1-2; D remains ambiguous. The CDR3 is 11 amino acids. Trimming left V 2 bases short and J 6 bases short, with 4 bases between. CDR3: CASSLLHGYTF. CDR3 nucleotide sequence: TGTGCCAGCAGTTTACTCCATGGCTACACCTTC.

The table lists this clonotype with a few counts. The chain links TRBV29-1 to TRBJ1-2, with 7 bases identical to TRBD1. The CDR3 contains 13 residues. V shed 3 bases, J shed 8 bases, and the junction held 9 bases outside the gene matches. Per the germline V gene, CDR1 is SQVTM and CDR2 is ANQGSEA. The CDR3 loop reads CSVDEEGAGGYTF. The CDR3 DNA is TGCAGCGTTGACGAGGAGGGGGCGGGAGGCTACACCTTC. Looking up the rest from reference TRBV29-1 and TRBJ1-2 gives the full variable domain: SAVISQKPSRDICQRGTSLTIQCQVDSQVTMMFWYRQQPGQSLTLIATANQGSEATYESGFVIDKFPISRPNLTFSTLTVSNMSPEDSSIYLCSVDEEGAGGYTFGSGTRLTVV.

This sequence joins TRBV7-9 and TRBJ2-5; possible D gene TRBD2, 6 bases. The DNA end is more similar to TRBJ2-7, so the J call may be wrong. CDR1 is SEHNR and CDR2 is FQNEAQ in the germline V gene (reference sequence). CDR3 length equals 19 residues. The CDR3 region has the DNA TGTGCCAGCAGCTTAGCGTTTGGGAATAGCGCCCGGCGGGACTACGAGCAGTACTTC. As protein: CASSLAFGNSARRDYEQYF.

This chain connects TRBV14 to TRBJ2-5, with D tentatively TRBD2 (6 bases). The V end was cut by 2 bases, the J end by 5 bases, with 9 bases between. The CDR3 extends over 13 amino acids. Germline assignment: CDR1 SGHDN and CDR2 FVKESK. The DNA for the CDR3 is TGTGCCAGCAGCCAACCCGGAGGGGAGACCCAGTACTTC. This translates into CASSQPGGETQYF. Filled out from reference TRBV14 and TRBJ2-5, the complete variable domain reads EAGVTQFPSHSVIEKGQTVTLRCDPISGHDNLYWYRRVMGKEIKFLLHFVKESKQDESGMPNNRFLAERTGGTYSTLKVQPAELEDSGVYFCASSQPGGETQYFGPGTRLLVL.

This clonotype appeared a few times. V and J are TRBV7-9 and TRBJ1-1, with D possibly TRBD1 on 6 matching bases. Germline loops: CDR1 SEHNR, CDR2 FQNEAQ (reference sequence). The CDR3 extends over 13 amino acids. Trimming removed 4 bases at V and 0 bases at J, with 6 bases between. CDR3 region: CASSWDMNTEAFF. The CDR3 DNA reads TGTGCCAGCAGCTGGGACATGAACACTGAAGCTTTCTTT.

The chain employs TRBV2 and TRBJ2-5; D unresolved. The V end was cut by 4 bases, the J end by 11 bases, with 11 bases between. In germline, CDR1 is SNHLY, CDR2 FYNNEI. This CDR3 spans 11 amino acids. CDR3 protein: CASSVMGEQYF. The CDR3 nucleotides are TGTGCCAGCAGTGTTATGGGTGAGCAGTACTTC.

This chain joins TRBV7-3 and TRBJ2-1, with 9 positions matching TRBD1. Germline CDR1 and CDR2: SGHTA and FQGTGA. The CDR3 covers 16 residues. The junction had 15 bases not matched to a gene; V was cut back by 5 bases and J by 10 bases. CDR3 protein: CASSPNTGQGRGEQFF. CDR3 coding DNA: TGTGCCAGCAGCCCCAATACCGGACAGGGGCGAGGGGAGCAGTTCTTC.

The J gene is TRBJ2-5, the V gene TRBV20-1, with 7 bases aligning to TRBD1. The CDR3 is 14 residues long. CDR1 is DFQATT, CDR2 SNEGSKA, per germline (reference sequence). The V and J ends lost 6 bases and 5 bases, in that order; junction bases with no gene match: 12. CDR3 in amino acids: CSAATDRDVETQYF. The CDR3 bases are TGCAGTGCCGCTACAGACAGGGATGTCGAGACCCAGTACTTC.

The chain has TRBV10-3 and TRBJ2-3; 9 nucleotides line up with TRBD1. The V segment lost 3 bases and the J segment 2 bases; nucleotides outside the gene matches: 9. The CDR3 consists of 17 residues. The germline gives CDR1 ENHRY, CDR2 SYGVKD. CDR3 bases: TGTGCCATCAGTGATGGGACAGGGAGGGAGTTCACAGATACGCAGTATTTT. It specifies CAISDGTGREFTDTQYF.

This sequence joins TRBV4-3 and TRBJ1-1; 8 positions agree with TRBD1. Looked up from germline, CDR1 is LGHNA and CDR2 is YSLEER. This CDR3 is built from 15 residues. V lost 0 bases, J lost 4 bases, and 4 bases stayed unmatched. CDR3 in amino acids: CASSQDSGGLTEAFF. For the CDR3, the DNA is TGCGCCAGCAGCCAAGATTCAGGGGGCCTCACTGAAGCTTTCTTT.

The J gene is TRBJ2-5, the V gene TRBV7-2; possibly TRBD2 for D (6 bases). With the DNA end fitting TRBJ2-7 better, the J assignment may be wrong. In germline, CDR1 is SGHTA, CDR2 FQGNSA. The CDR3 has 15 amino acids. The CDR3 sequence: CASSLQSGPDYEQYF. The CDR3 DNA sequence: TGTGCCAGCAGCTTACAAAGCGGGCCGGACTACGAGCAGTACTTC.

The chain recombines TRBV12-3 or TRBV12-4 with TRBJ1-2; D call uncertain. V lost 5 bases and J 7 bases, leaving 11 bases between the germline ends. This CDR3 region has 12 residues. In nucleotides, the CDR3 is TGTGCCAGCAGTGCCCGTCCCGTTGGCTACACCTTC. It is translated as CASSARPVGYTF.

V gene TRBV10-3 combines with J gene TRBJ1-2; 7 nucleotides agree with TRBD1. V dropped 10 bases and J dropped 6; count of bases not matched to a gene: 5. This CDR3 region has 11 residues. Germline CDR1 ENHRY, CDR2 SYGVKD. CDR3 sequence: CANSDRDGYTF. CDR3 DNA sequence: TGTGCCAACAGCGACAGGGATGGCTACACCTTC.